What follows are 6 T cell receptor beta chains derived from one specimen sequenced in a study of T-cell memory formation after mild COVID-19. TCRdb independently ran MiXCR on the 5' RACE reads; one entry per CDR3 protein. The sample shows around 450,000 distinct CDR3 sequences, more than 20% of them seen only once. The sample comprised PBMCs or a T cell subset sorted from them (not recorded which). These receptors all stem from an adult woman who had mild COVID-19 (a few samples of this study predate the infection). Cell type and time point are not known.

CDR3 in DNA: TGTGCCAGCAGCGAGGGCCCGGCGGGGGCCAGCACAGATACGCAGTATTTT. It specifies CASSEGPAGASTDTQYF. The rearrangement joins TRBV9 to TRBJ2-3; maybe TRBD2 (7 bases). Trimming removed 3 bases from V and 0 bases from J, with 17 bases in between. The CDR3 length is 17 residues. Germline-derived CDR1 and CDR2 are SGDLS and YYNGEE.

The CDR3 sequence is CASSPKGVAGRGEAFF. The CDR3 coding sequence is TGTGCCAGCTCACCAAAGGGTGTTGCGGGTCGAGGTGAAGCTTTCTTT. The rearrangement joins TRBV18 to TRBJ1-1; D is uncertain. The germline gives CDR1 KGHSH, CDR2 LQKENI. The ends were cut back, 2 bases at V and 7 bases at J, with 20 bases in the middle. This CDR3 region has 16 residues.

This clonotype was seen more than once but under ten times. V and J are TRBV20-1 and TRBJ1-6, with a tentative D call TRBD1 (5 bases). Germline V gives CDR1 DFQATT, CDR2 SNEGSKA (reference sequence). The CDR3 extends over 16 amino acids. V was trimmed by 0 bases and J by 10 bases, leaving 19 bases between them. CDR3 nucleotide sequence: TGCAGTGCTAGAGATTTCCGGGGGACTGGGTGGTCACCCCTCCACTTT. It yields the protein CSARDFRGTGWSPLHF.

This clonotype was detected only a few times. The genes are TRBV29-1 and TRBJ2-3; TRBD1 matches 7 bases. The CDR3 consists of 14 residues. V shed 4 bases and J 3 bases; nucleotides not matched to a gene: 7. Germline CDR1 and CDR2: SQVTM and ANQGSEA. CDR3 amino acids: CSVAKQGYTDTQYF. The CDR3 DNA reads TGCAGCGTTGCTAAACAGGGGTATACAGATACGCAGTATTTT.

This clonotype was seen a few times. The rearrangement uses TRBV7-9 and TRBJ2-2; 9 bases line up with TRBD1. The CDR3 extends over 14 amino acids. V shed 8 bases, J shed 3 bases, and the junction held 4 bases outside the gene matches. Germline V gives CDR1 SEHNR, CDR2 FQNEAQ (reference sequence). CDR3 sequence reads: CASSGQGDTGELFF. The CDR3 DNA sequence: TGTGCCAGCTCGGGACAGGGTGACACCGGGGAGCTGTTTTTT.

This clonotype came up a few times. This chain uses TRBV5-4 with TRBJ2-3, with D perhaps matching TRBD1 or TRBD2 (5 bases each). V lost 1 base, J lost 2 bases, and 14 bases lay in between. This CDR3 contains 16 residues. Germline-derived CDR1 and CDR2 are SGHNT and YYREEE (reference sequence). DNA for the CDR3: TGTGCCAGCAGCTTGCTCCGGGACCTAGACACAGATACGCAGTATTTT. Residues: CASSLLRDLDTDTQYF.